This is a list of T cell receptor beta chains from one sample in a study of blood T cell repertoires in COVID-19. The data were produced by immunoSEQ multiplex PCR, yet TCRdb's version contains in-frame clones alone and is incomplete. The sample includes some 390,000 clones, roughly 89% of them seen just once. Sequenced input: PBMCs or T cells enriched from blood (not recorded which). The origin of the receptors is a woman in her twenties or thirties who had recovered from COVID-19. The CDR3 runs from the conserved cysteine through the conserved F or W. D genes are given only for firm matches. Expanded clones get a size class; other rows say once, few or many, or leave the size out.

j_call | v_call | clone_size | d_call | cdr3_nt | cdr3_aa
TRBJ1-1 | TRBV5-1 | NA | NA | TGCGCCAGCAGCTTGAGCACCGTGAACACTGAAGCTTTCTTT | CASSLSTVNTEAFF
TRBJ1-1 | TRBV19 | NA | TRBD1 | TGTGCCAGTAGTCGGACAGGGGTTCAAGCTTTCTTT | CASSRTGVQAFF
TRBJ1-2 | TRBV7-2 | NA | TRBD1 | TGTGCCAGCAGCTTAGGGTACAGGGGGGGGAACTATGGCTACACCTTC | CASSLGYRGGNYGYTF
TRBJ2-5 | TRBV13 | NA | NA | TGTGCCAGCAGCCCGGCAGCGAACCAAGAGACCCAGTACTTC | CASSPAANQETQYF
TRBJ1-4 | TRBV30 | NA | NA | TGTGCCGGGAATATTGGAACAGGGCTGTTTTTT | CAGNIGTGLFF
TRBJ1-5 | TRBV3-1/TRBV3-2 | NA | TRBD1 | TGTGCCAGCAGCCAGACAGGGGTAAGTCAGCCCCAGCATTTT | CASSQTGVSQPQHF
TRBJ1-4 | TRBV27 | NA | NA | TGTGCCAGCAGTTTGCGGGGCTTTGGTGAAAAACTGTTTTTT | CASSLRGFGEKLFF
TRBJ1-1 | TRBV6-4 | NA | TRBD1 | TGTGCCAGCAGTGACTCCGACCCGGGACAGACTGAAGCTTTCTTT | CASSDSDPGQTEAFF
TRBJ2-7 | TRBV19 | NA | NA | TGTGCCAGCGGCCCGGGGGGCGTTGGGGAGCAGTACTTC | CASGPGGVGEQYF
TRBJ1-3 | TRBV27 | NA | NA | TGTGCCAGCAAAGACGGAGGACCACACTCTGGAAACACCATATATTTT | CASKDGGPHSGNTIYF
TRBJ2-5 | TRBV7-7 | NA | NA | TGTGCTAGCAGCTCCGACAGGCAAGAGACCCAGTACTTC | CASSSDRQETQYF
TRBJ1-6 | TRBV25-1 | NA | TRBD1 | TGTGCCAGCAGTGCTACTTCCCACAGGGGACCCCGGAAGGCCCTCCACTTT | CASSATSHRGPRKALHF
TRBJ1-3 | TRBV29-1 | NA | NA | TGCAGCGGGCAATACTCTGGAAACACCATATATTTT | CSGQYSGNTIYF
TRBJ1-2 | TRBV5-6 | few | NA | TGTGCCAGCAGGAGCATGACAGGCGACTATGGCTACACCTTC | CASRSMTGDYGYTF
TRBJ1-1 | TRBV5-1 | NA | NA | TGCGCCAGCAGCCCCCTGGGGGCTCGAAGGACTGAAGCTTTCTTT | CASSPLGARRTEAFF
TRBJ1-6 | TRBV4-2 | NA | NA | TGTGCCAGCAGCCAGGCTAACAGGCACTCACCCCTCCACTTT | CASSQANRHSPLHF
TRBJ2-2 | TRBV7-3 | NA | NA | TGTGCCAGCAGGGAAGACAGAGACACCGGGGAGCTGTTTTTT | CASREDRDTGELFF
TRBJ2-7 | TRBV4-2 | NA | TRBD2 | TGTGCCAGCAGCCCTGTAGGGACTAGCGGGTCCTACGAGCAGTACTTC | CASSPVGTSGSYEQYF
TRBJ1-2 | TRBV2 | NA | TRBD1 | TGTGCCAGCAGTGCGGGACAGAACTATGGCTACACCTTC | CASSAGQNYGYTF
TRBJ2-4 | TRBV11-2 | NA | NA | TGTGCCAGCAGCTTGGACTTCTTGGGAAACATTCAGTACTTC | CASSLDFLGNIQYF
TRBJ1-5 | TRBV5-3 | NA | NA | TGTGCCAGAAGCCCCCGTGACAGGAAGCCCAATCAGCCCCAGCATTTT | CARSPRDRKPNQPQHF
TRBJ1-4 | TRBV7-8 | few | TRBD1 | TGTGCCAGCAGCTTAGTACAGGGGCGGGAAGAAAAACTGTTTTTT | CASSLVQGREEKLFF
TRBJ1-6 | TRBV28 | few | NA | TGTGCCAGCAGTTTTCCGGCAGGGTGGCAGAATTCACCCCTCCACTTT | CASSFPAGWQNSPLHF
TRBJ2-1 | TRBV7-2 | NA | NA | TGTGCCAGCTCGGATGCCGCGGGAAACAATGAGCAGTTCTTC | CASSDAAGNNEQFF
TRBJ2-1 | TRBV18 | once | TRBD1 | TGTGCCAGCTCGGGGCAGCAGGGGGAGCGGGAGCAGTTCTTC | CASSGQQGEREQFF
TRBJ1-4 | TRBV27 | NA | TRBD1 | TGTGCCAGCAGTTTATATAGGGGACAGGGTTTTGAAAAACTGTTTTTT | CASSLYRGQGFEKLFF
TRBJ1-1 | TRBV5-6 | few | NA | TGTGCCAGCAGCTTGGCCCTTTCTGAAGCTTTCTTT | CASSLALSEAFF
TRBJ2-2 | TRBV29-1 | NA | NA | TGCAGCGTGACAGCCTACACCGGGGAGCTGTTTTTT | CSVTAYTGELFF
TRBJ1-1 | TRBV10-1 | NA | TRBD1 | TGCGCCAGCAGTGAGTCGGAGGCAGGGGGCCAGAACACTGAAGCTTTCTTT | CASSESEAGGQNTEAFF
TRBJ2-4 | TRBV12-5 | NA | TRBD1 | TGTGCTAGTGGTTTAGGACAGGAACTTAACATTCAGTACTTC | CASGLGQELNIQYF
TRBJ1-2 | TRBV12-3/TRBV12-4 | NA | NA | TGTGCCAGCAGTTTCGGGGTGGAGGGAAGCTACACCTTC | CASSFGVEGSYTF
TRBJ1-6 | TRBV5-6 | NA | TRBD1 | TGTGCCAGCAGCTTGGTGGGACAGGTAGATTCACCCCTCCACTTT | CASSLVGQVDSPLHF
TRBJ2-5 | TRBV9 | NA | NA | TGTGCCAGCAGCGGGCCACAAGAGACCCAGTACTTC | CASSGPQETQYF
TRBJ1-2 | TRBV7-6 | NA | TRBD1 | TGTGCCAGCAGCTTTCAGCCGACAGGGGCTTACGGCTACACCTTC | CASSFQPTGAYGYTF
TRBJ2-3 | TRBV12-5 | NA | NA | TGTGCTAGTGGTTTGGGGTCAGGGGACACAGATACGCAGTATTTT | CASGLGSGDTDTQYF
TRBJ1-5 | TRBV30 | NA | TRBD1 | TGTGCCTGGAGTGCCGCCCGGGACAGGGGGCGGCATTTT | CAWSAARDRGRHF
TRBJ1-2 | TRBV29-1 | NA | TRBD1 | TGCAGCGTTGAGCACCGGGACAGGGGTTCTGGCTACACCTTC | CSVEHRDRGSGYTF
TRBJ1-2 | TRBV7-9 | NA | NA | TGTGCCAGCAGCCGCGCTACTAGCGGCTACACCTTC | CASSRATSGYTF
TRBJ1-4 | TRBV13 | NA | TRBD1 | TGTGCCAGCAGCTTAGAGACAGGGGGCCATGAAAAACTGTTTTTT | CASSLETGGHEKLFF
TRBJ2-3 | TRBV6-5 | NA | NA | TGTGCCAGCAGTCGGAGGAGCACAGATACGCAGTATTTT | CASSRRSTDTQYF
TRBJ1-1 | TRBV10-3 | NA | TRBD1 | TGTGCCATCAGCACCGGGACAGAACAAGAAGCTTTCTTT | CAISTGTEQEAFF
TRBJ2-3 | TRBV14 | NA | NA | TGTGCCAGCAGTGCGGGCGGGACGAGCACAGATACGCAGTATTTT | CASSAGGTSTDTQYF
TRBJ2-7 | TRBV28 | NA | NA | TGTGCCAGCAGTTTGGTCACAGGGTCTAGGGAGCAGTACTTC | CASSLVTGSREQYF